This T cell receptor (beta chain) was found in a study of shared clonotypes between healthy human individuals. Profiling relied on immunoSEQ multiplex PCR, and the TCRdb table lists in-frame clones only, not all of them. The sample consists of about 1.5 million clones, 95% to 99% of them appearing once. Germline V gives CDR1 MNHEY, CDR2 SVGAGI. V gave up 7 bases and J gave up 2 bases, with 14 bases separating them. This CDR3 contains 14 residues. This clonotype was obtained from a man under 40 in good health. The sample was naive CD4+ T cells sorted from blood. As to subset: CD45RA+ positively selected. The rearrangement links TRBV6-5 to TRBJ1-2, with TRBD1 as a possible D gene (5 bases). The CDR3 DNA follows: TGTGCCAGCACCTCGTCGGGACGGAACTATGGCTACACCTTC. Protein sequence: CASTSSGRNYGYTF.